A selection of T cell receptor beta chains follows, all from one sample in a study of blood T cell repertoires in COVID-19. Profiled with immunoSEQ multiplex PCR; TCRdb holds only in-frame clones, not every one. The sample includes about 120,000 clones, more than 65% of them seen just once. The sample consisted of peripheral blood. These receptors were obtained from an older woman with acute or convalescent COVID-19. CDR3s include the opening cysteine and the closing phenylalanine or tryptophan. The D gene is left open where the match is weak. A clone size is listed for some rows: how often the clone was seen (once, few, many), or a class if it is expanded.

cdr3_nt | cdr3_aa | v_call | d_call | j_call | clone_size
TGTGCCAGCCGAACGGGCGGCCTGAGGGAGTACTTC | CASRTGGLREYF | TRBV27 | - | TRBJ2-4 | many
TGTGCCAGCAGCCAAGCCGCTCCGGGACTTCACACAGATACGCAGTATTTT | CASSQAAPGLHTDTQYF | TRBV3-1/TRBV3-2 | - | TRBJ2-3 | -
TGTGCCAGTAGTACCCGGGGGACCTACGAGCAGTACTTC | CASSTRGTYEQYF | TRBV19 | - | TRBJ2-7 | -
TGTGCCAGCAGCTTAGGACAGGGGGCTTCCTACGAGCAGTACTTC | CASSLGQGASYEQYF | TRBV13 | TRBD1 | TRBJ2-7 | -
TGTGCCAGCAGTCCGCCCGGCCAAATGAGGGATGGCTACACCTTC | CASSPPGQMRDGYTF | TRBV6-2/TRBV6-3 | - | TRBJ1-2 | -
TGCAGCGTTGAAGAGCAGGACACATATTATGGCTACACCTTC | CSVEEQDTYYGYTF | TRBV29-1 | - | TRBJ1-2 | -
TGTGCCAGCAGTCGTGAGGGCACAGATACGCAGTATTTT | CASSREGTDTQYF | TRBV6-2/TRBV6-3 | - | TRBJ2-3 | -
TGCGCCAGCAGCCCGGTCACCGGGGAGCTGTTTTTT | CASSPVTGELFF | TRBV5-1 | - | TRBJ2-2 | -
TGTGCCAGCACCGCGTCCGGAGAGACCCAGTACTTC | CASTASGETQYF | TRBV7-3 | - | TRBJ2-5 | -
TGTGCCAGTAGCCGCAGGGGAAACACTGAAGCTTTCTTT | CASSRRGNTEAFF | TRBV19 | - | TRBJ1-1 | -
TGTGCCAGTAGTATAGGGCGGACTAGCGGGAGTGGTGGTGAGCAGTTCTTC | CASSIGRTSGSGGEQFF | TRBV19 | TRBD2 | TRBJ2-1 | -
TGTGCCACCTCAAGCGGGAGGGGGGAAGAGACCCAGTACTTC | CATSSGRGEETQYF | TRBV15 | TRBD2 | TRBJ2-5 | -
TGTGCCAGCAGTGAAAAAGGGGCTGGGGCCAACGTCCTGACTTTC | CASSEKGAGANVLTF | TRBV2 | - | TRBJ2-6 | once
TGTGCCAGCAGACCTCCCGGGACAGATATGAAGAAACTGTTTTTT | CASRPPGTDMKKLFF | TRBV6-5 | TRBD1 | TRBJ1-4 | -
TGTGCCAGCAGCCAACGGCGGGAGGACCCACACTTC | CASSQRREDPHF | TRBV3-1/TRBV3-2 | TRBD2 | TRBJ2-5 | -
TGCGCCAGCAGCCAACACAGGGGTAACACTGAAGCTTTCTTT | CASSQHRGNTEAFF | TRBV4-3 | TRBD1 | TRBJ1-1 | -
TGTGCCACCAGCATCCAGGGGGATACGCAGTATTTT | CATSIQGDTQYF | TRBV15 | - | TRBJ2-3 | -
TGTGCCAGCAGTGCAGGGACCATATATTTT | CASSAGTIYF | TRBV28 | - | TRBJ1-3 | -
TGTGCCAGCGGGTGGGGGGGCAATCAGCCCCAGCATTTT | CASGWGGNQPQHF | TRBV6-5 | - | TRBJ1-5 | few
TGTGCCAGCTCACTACAGGGACCGACTGGGGCCAACGTCCTGACTTTC | CASSLQGPTGANVLTF | TRBV18 | - | TRBJ2-6 | -
TGTGCCAGCAGCTTAGGGACAACCTATGGCTACACCTTC | CASSLGTTYGYTF | TRBV13 | - | TRBJ1-2 | -
TGTGCCAGCAGGGAACAAGAGGGGGCGAAGACCCAGTACTTC | CASREQEGAKTQYF | TRBV2 | TRBD1 | TRBJ2-5 | -
TGCGCCAGCAGCCAGATCTTGGACACATACAATGAGCAGTTCTTC | CASSQILDTYNEQFF | TRBV4-3 | - | TRBJ2-1 | -
TGTGCCAGCAGCCCGAGGTTCCCGGGACAGGGAGTCGATGAGCAGTTCTTC | CASSPRFPGQGVDEQFF | TRBV3-1/TRBV3-2 | TRBD1 | TRBJ2-1 | -
TGTGCCAGCAGTTACAAGGCAGGGGGGTATGGCTACACCTTC | CASSYKAGGYGYTF | TRBV6-2/TRBV6-3 | TRBD1 | TRBJ1-2 | -
TGTGCCAGTAGTCCAGTCAAGTGGGCTTCCGGTCAGCCCCAGCATTTT | CASSPVKWASGQPQHF | TRBV19 | - | TRBJ1-5 | once
TGCGCCAGCAGTGAGGCGGGGTCGCACACCGGGGAGCTGTTTTTT | CASSEAGSHTGELFF | TRBV10-2 | - | TRBJ2-2 | once
TGTGCCAGCAGCGAATCCCGGTTAGATACGCAGTATTTT | CASSESRLDTQYF | TRBV7-9 | - | TRBJ2-3 | -
TGCAGCGTAGCGGGACTAGCGGGAGGGAATGAGCAGTTCTTC | CSVAGLAGGNEQFF | TRBV29-1 | TRBD2 | TRBJ2-1 | few
TGCACCAGCAGCCTGGAGTTATACTCTGGAAACACCATATATTTT | CTSSLELYSGNTIYF | TRBV4-1 | - | TRBJ1-3 | -
TGTGCCAGCAGAAATCTAGGGACCGGGACAGCGGAAAAACTGTTTTTT | CASRNLGTGTAEKLFF | TRBV2 | TRBD1 | TRBJ1-4 | -
TGTGCCAGCCGGCAGGGCAACAATCAGCCCCAGCATTTT | CASRQGNNQPQHF | TRBV6-5 | - | TRBJ1-5 | few
TGTGCCACCAGCAGAGAGGCGGCAGCCCTCATGAACACTGAAGCTTTCTTT | CATSREAAALMNTEAFF | TRBV15 | - | TRBJ1-1 | once
TGCGCCAGCAGCTTGGGGCTTTGGCCGTTAACAGGGTCCACCGGGGAGCTGTTTTTT | CASSLGLWPLTGSTGELFF | TRBV5-1 | - | TRBJ2-2 | -
TGCGCCAGCAGCCAAAATAGCCTACAATCCTACAATGAGCAGTTCTTC | CASSQNSLQSYNEQFF | TRBV4-3 | - | TRBJ2-1 | -
TGTGCCAGCAGCTTAGTCGCGGGACAGGGGGCGAGGGGGGCCAAAAACATTCAGTACTTC | CASSLVAGQGARGAKNIQYF | TRBV13 | TRBD1 | TRBJ2-4 | -
TGCGCCAGCAGCCACGCCGTATTTCAGTTCTATGGCTACACCTTC | CASSHAVFQFYGYTF | TRBV4-1 | - | TRBJ1-2 | -
TGCAGCGTTGTGCGGGAGAGGATAAAGGGCTACACCTTC | CSVVRERIKGYTF | TRBV29-1 | - | TRBJ1-2 | -
TGTGCCAGCAGTTACTCTGGGACAGGGAGGGGAAAACTGTTTTTT | CASSYSGTGRGKLFF | TRBV6-5 | TRBD1 | TRBJ1-4 | -
TGTGCTAGTGGTTTTGAGACAGGGCTTAATCAGCCCCAGCATTTT | CASGFETGLNQPQHF | TRBV12-5 | TRBD1 | TRBJ1-5 | -
TGCGCCAGCAGCCCGGGACAGGCGAATCAGCCCCAGCATTTT | CASSPGQANQPQHF | TRBV5-1 | TRBD1 | TRBJ1-5 | few
TGTGCCAGCGGTGTCAGGGCATACGAGCAGTACTTC | CASGVRAYEQYF | TRBV7-9 | - | TRBJ2-7 | -
TGTGCCACCAGCGGTAGCAGAGGCTACACCTTC | CATSGSRGYTF | TRBV15 | - | TRBJ1-2 | -
TGTGCCAGCAGCTTAGATATAGGGGGAAACACTGAAGCTTTCTTT | CASSLDIGGNTEAFF | TRBV11-2 | - | TRBJ1-1 | -
TGTGCCAGCAGCCTATCGAACACTGAAGCTTTCTTT | CASSLSNTEAFF | TRBV11-2 | - | TRBJ1-1 | -
TGTGCCAGCAGTCCGGGCGGGGCGCTGGGATACGAGCAGTACTTC | CASSPGGALGYEQYF | TRBV6-2/TRBV6-3 | - | TRBJ2-7 | -
TGCGCCAGCAGCCAAAAACAGGGGGGGAACACTGAAGCTTTCTTT | CASSQKQGGNTEAFF | TRBV4-1 | TRBD1 | TRBJ1-1 | -